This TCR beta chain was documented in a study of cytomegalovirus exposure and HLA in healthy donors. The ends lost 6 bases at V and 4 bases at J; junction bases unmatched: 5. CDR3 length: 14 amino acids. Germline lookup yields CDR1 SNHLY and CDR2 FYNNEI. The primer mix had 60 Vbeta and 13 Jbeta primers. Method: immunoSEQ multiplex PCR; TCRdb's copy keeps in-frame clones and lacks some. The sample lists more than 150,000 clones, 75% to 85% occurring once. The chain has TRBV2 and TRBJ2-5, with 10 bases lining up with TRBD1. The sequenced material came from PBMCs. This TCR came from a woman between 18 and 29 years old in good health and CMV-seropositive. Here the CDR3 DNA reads TGTGCCAGCAGCAGGACAGGGGGTGGAGAGACCCAGTACTTC. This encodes CASSRTGGGETQYF.